The 31 T cell receptor beta chains listed next were all sequenced from one sample in a study of shared clonotypes between healthy human individuals. Positively selected for CCR7, the CD45RO-negative cells used as naive CD8 cells excluded terminally differentiated effector memory CD45RA+ cells. The protocol was immunoSEQ multiplex PCR, while the TCRdb copy is restricted to in-frame clones and leaves out a portion. The table has over 750,000 clones, roughly 96% seen once. The source material was naive CD8+ T cells sorted from blood. These receptors were collected from a man younger than 45 in good health.

V is TRBV28 and J is TRBJ2-2; 7 bases align to TRBD1. The CDR3 has 15 amino acids. J lost 4 bases, V lost 5 bases, and 7 bases had no gene match. The germline V gene has CDR1 MDHEN and CDR2 SYDVKM. The CDR3 bases are TGTGCCAGCAGTCCAGGGACAGCTCTCACCGGGGAGCTGTTTTTT. Its translation is CASSPGTALTGELFF.

The chain employs TRBV5-6 and TRBJ2-1; 7 bases map to TRBD2. This CDR3 contains 15 residues. V was clipped by 0 bases and J by 6 bases; unmatched bases: 6. The V gene's germline CDR1 is SGHDT and CDR2 YYEEEE. The CDR3 sequence is CASSLGAGLGNEQFF. CDR3 in DNA: TGTGCCAGCAGCTTGGGAGCGGGATTGGGCAATGAGCAGTTCTTC.

CDR3 amino acids: CASSLTQLGTGELFF. For the CDR3, the DNA is TGTGCCAGCAGTTTAACACAGCTTGGCACCGGGGAGCTGTTTTTT. J is TRBJ2-2 and V is TRBV28; D not certain. V was cut by 2 bases and J by 4 bases, with 11 bases left in between. The CDR3 spans 15 residues. Germline V lookup: CDR1 MDHEN, CDR2 SYDVKM. The full variable domain, its missing parts supplied by reference TRBV28 and TRBJ2-2, is DVKVTQSSRYLVKRTGEKVFLECVQDMDHENMFWYRQDPGLGLRLIYFSYDVKMKEKGDIPEGYSVSREKKERFSLILESASTNQTSMYLCASSLTQLGTGELFFGEGSRLTVL.

The chain uses TRBV5-4 and TRBJ2-1, with D unclear. V was clipped by 1 base and J by 6 bases, with 14 bases between them. The CDR3 extends over 15 amino acids. In germline, CDR1 is SGHNT, CDR2 YYREEE (reference sequence). This CDR3 reads CASSLRLGSSNEQFF. The CDR3 coding sequence is TGTGCCAGCAGCTTGAGGCTAGGATCGAGCAATGAGCAGTTCTTC. Based on the CDR3 plus reference TRBV5-4 and TRBJ2-1, the full variable domain is ETGVTQSPTHLIKTRGQQVTLRCSSQSGHNTVSWYQQALGQGPQFIFQYYREEENGRGNFPPRFSGLQFPNYSSELNVNALELDDSALYLCASSLRLGSSNEQFFGPGTRLTVL.

The genes are TRBV28 and TRBJ1-1; D ambiguous. The CDR3 runs to 15 residues. V dropped 7 bases and J dropped 2 bases, with 17 bases sitting between them. Germline values: CDR1 MDHEN, CDR2 SYDVKM. CDR3 loop: CASTALRTVNTEAFF. CDR3 DNA: TGTGCCAGCACAGCCCTTAGGACCGTTAACACTGAAGCTTTCTTT.

The chain links TRBV7-9 to TRBJ1-4, with D unclear. This CDR3 comprises 16 residues. The V end lost 1 base, the J end lost 4 bases, and 13 bases lay between the germline ends. Germline V gives CDR1 SEHNR, CDR2 FQNEAQ (reference sequence). CDR3 sequence: CASSLGKTEVNEKLFF. The CDR3 DNA follows: TGTGCCAGCAGCTTAGGAAAGACGGAGGTTAATGAAAAACTGTTTTTT.

The gene calls are TRBV7-2 and TRBJ2-3; TRBD1 is a possible D gene (6 bases). The germline V gene has CDR1 SGHTA and CDR2 FQGNSA. This CDR3 spans 15 amino acids. V was shortened by 4 bases and J by 6 bases, with 17 bases between the two germline ends. Here the CDR3 DNA reads TGTGCCAGCAGCTCTGCCCTAGGGGGAGCCGATACGCAGTATTTT. Encoded protein: CASSSALGGADTQYF.

The chain employs TRBV10-3 and TRBJ2-7, with TRBD1 matching over 7 bases. This CDR3 contains 13 residues. Germline lookup yields CDR1 ENHRY and CDR2 SYGVKD. After removal of 11 bases from V and 3 bases from J, the junction contained 10 bases not matched to a gene. DNA of the CDR3: TGTGCCGCTGGAGGTGGGGACAGCTACGAGCAGTACTTC. It codes for CAAGGGDSYEQYF.

This clone was counted once. This sequence joins TRBV9 and TRBJ1-3; D not resolved. The germline V gene has CDR1 SGDLS and CDR2 YYNGEE. The CDR3 is 14 residues long. V was shortened by 2 bases and J by 0 bases, with 6 bases between the two germline ends. This CDR3 is CASSVGSSGNTIYF. CDR3 bases: TGTGCCAGCAGCGTGGGATCCTCTGGAAACACCATATATTTT.

The gene calls are TRBV5-1 and TRBJ2-7; possibly TRBD1 or TRBD2 for D (6 bases each). V dropped 1 base and J dropped 5 bases, with 10 bases sitting between them. The CDR3 runs 13 residues. Germline V gene data show CDR1 as SGHRS and CDR2 as YFSETQ. CDR3 coding DNA: TGCGCCAGCAGCTTGCGGGGGCCGGACGAGCAGTACTTC. Translation: CASSLRGPDEQYF.

This clone was counted once. The chain recombines TRBV4-1 with TRBJ1-1; tentative D call: TRBD1 (6 bases). Germline lookup yields CDR1 MGHRA and CDR2 YSYEKL. This CDR3 region has 18 residues. V lost 4 bases and J 4 bases, leaving 25 bases between the germline ends. CDR3 in DNA: TGCGCCAGCAGCCCAGTATTTCTTAACAGGGCATGGGGCACTGAAGCTTTCTTT. Translating gives CASSPVFLNRAWGTEAFF.

V gene TRBV7-9 combines with J gene TRBJ2-3, with D perhaps matching TRBD1 (5 bases). Germline V lookup: CDR1 SEHNR, CDR2 FQNEAQ (reference sequence). V was clipped by 9 bases and J by 0 bases, with 10 bases between them. The CDR3 loop spans 13 amino acids. The CDR3 sequence: CASLGQSTDTQYF. The DNA of the CDR3 is TGTGCCAGTTTGGGGCAGAGCACAGATACGCAGTATTTT.

This clone was counted a single time. This chain uses TRBV7-8 with TRBJ2-1; 12 nucleotides align to TRBD2. The CDR3 spans 15 residues. Germline lookup yields CDR1 SGHVS and CDR2 FQNEAQ. With 6 bases clipped from V and 5 bases from J, the junction kept 5 bases outside the gene matches. The DNA of the CDR3 is TGTGCCAGCAGGTTGACTAGCGGGAGCCACAATGAGCAGTTCTTC. It specifies CASRLTSGSHNEQFF.

V usage is TRBV6-6 and J usage is TRBJ2-1, with 9 bases that match TRBD2. The CDR3 is made up of 15 amino acids. CDR1 and CDR2 (germline): MNHNY, SVGAGI (reference sequence). J was trimmed by 4 bases and V by 5 bases; bases with no gene match: 6. CDR3: CASSHVTSGYNEQFF. CDR3 nucleotides: TGTGCCAGCAGTCACGTGACTAGCGGTTACAATGAGCAGTTCTTC.

This clone was seen only once. This chain links TRBV4-1 with TRBJ1-5; TRBD1 aligns across 8 bases. Unmatched junction bases numbered 7, after V lost 2 bases and J lost 7 bases. This CDR3 spans 15 amino acids. Germline V gene data show CDR1 as MGHRA and CDR2 as YSYEKL. The CDR3 protein is CASSQTTGVGQPQHF. The CDR3 bases are TGCGCCAGCAGCCAAACGACAGGGGTAGGGCAGCCCCAGCATTTT.

The gene calls are TRBV2 and TRBJ2-1; the match to TRBD2 covers 11 bases. CDR1 SNHLY and CDR2 FYNNEI come from the germline V gene. The V segment lost 4 bases and the J segment 4 bases; nucleotides outside the gene matches: 6. The CDR3 is 16 amino acids. CDR3: CASSGLAGTQYNEQFF. The CDR3 DNA sequence: TGTGCCAGCAGTGGACTAGCGGGAACCCAATACAATGAGCAGTTCTTC.

This chain connects TRBV7-9 to TRBJ2-1, with D uncertain. CDR1 is SEHNR and CDR2 is FQNEAQ in the germline V gene (reference sequence). With 4 bases removed from V and 9 bases from J, the gap between germline ends came to 10 bases. CDR3 length: 12 residues. The CDR3 sequence: CASSSDKAEQFF. CDR3 nucleotides: TGTGCCAGCAGCTCAGACAAGGCTGAGCAGTTCTTC.

This chain links TRBV5-1 with TRBJ2-4; tentative D call: TRBD2 (5 bases). The germline V gene encodes CDR1 SGHRS and CDR2 YFSETQ. The CDR3 extends over 16 amino acids. The V gene lost 4 bases and the J gene lost 3 bases, with 17 bases spanning the gap. The CDR3 region is CASSPSEGRGKNIQYF. The CDR3 DNA reads as TGCGCCAGCAGCCCCTCTGAGGGCCGTGGCAAAAACATTCAGTACTTC.

This chain connects TRBV25-1 to TRBJ2-4, with 8 bases lining up with TRBD2. Unmatched junction bases numbered 8, after V lost 4 bases and J lost 0 bases. This CDR3 region has 17 residues. Per germline, CDR1 MGHDK and CDR2 SYGVNS. CDR3 residues: CASSGSSGLLAKNIQYF. The CDR3 region has the DNA TGTGCCAGCAGTGGGTCTAGCGGGTTACTAGCCAAAAACATTCAGTACTTC.

V gene TRBV28 combines with J gene TRBJ2-3; no reliable D call. Trimming removed 2 bases from V and 11 bases from J, with 14 bases in between. CDR1 and CDR2 from the germline V gene are MDHEN and SYDVKM. CDR3 length: 13 residues. This CDR3 is CASSLLRAPLQYF. CDR3 coding DNA: TGTGCCAGCAGTTTACTACGGGCCCCTCTGCAGTATTTT. The full variable domain, rest sourced from reference TRBV28 and TRBJ2-3, is DVKVTQSSRYLVKRTGEKVFLECVQDMDHENMFWYRQDPGLGLRLIYFSYDVKMKEKGDIPEGYSVSREKKERFSLILESASTNQTSMYLCASSLLRAPLQYFGPGTRLTVL.

The genes are TRBV9 and TRBJ2-1; D gene unclear. Germline V gene data show CDR1 as SGDLS and CDR2 as YYNGEE. V gave up 5 bases and J gave up 0 bases, with 12 bases separating them. The CDR3 totals 15 residues. The CDR3 sequence is CASRDTASSYNEQFF. The DNA of the CDR3 is TGTGCCAGCAGGGATACTGCGAGCTCCTACAATGAGCAGTTCTTC.

The chain uses TRBV7-6 and TRBJ2-3; D tentatively reads TRBD1 or TRBD2 (5 bases each). The CDR3 runs to 14 residues. The germline V gene has CDR1 SGHVS and CDR2 FNYEAQ. V dropped 0 bases and J dropped 4 bases, with 8 bases sitting between them. CDR3 region: CASSLAGESDTQYF. For the CDR3, the DNA is TGTGCCAGCAGCTTAGCGGGGGAATCAGATACGCAGTATTTT.

This chain links TRBV6-1 with TRBJ2-3; D not resolved. Trimming removed 2 bases at V and 7 bases at J, with 7 bases between. Germline CDR1 and CDR2: MNHNS and SASEGT. The CDR3 runs to 12 residues. Here the CDR3 DNA reads TGTGCCAGCAGTGAACAGTCAAATACGCAGTATTTT. It is translated as CASSEQSNTQYF.

This rearrangement joins TRBV7-9 to TRBJ2-7; TRBD1 matches 9 bases. Unmatched junction bases numbered 3, after V lost 1 base and J lost 2 bases. The CDR3 runs 15 residues. Germline V lookup: CDR1 SEHNR, CDR2 FQNEAQ (reference sequence). The CDR3, as DNA: TGTGCCAGCAGCTTAGTTGGGACAGGGACCTACGAGCAGTACTTC. Translation: CASSLVGTGTYEQYF.

The rearrangement links TRBV29-1 to TRBJ2-1, with 15 bases that match TRBD2. The junction had 4 bases not matched to a gene; V was cut back by 4 bases and J by 15 bases. CDR3 size: 12 residues. Germline lookup yields CDR1 SQVTM and CDR2 ANQGSEA. The CDR3 DNA reads TGCAGCGTTGGGACTAGCGGGAGGGTGTGGTTCTTC. Protein sequence: CSVGTSGRVWFF.

Only one count was recorded for this clone. The rearrangement joins TRBV7-6 to TRBJ2-1; D remains unclear. V lost 5 bases and J lost 8, with 22 bases in between. CDR3 length equals 16 residues. Germline CDR1 is SGHVS and CDR2 is FNYEAQ. CDR3 DNA: TGTGCCAGCAGCCAAGGCAGTCCAAGGCCGGATGATGAGCAGTTCTTC. This sequence encodes CASSQGSPRPDDEQFF.

About this clone itself: Other DNA sequences in the sample encode the same CDR3. The V gene is TRBV4-3, the J gene TRBJ2-7, with 15 nucleotides matching TRBD2. The CDR3 has 15 amino acids. Germline CDR1 reads LGHNA; CDR2 reads YSLEER. The J segment lost 3 bases and the V segment lost 4 bases, leaving 1 base of the junction unmatched. The CDR3 reads CASSPGLAGGYEQYF. The CDR3 nucleotides are TGCGCCAGCAGCCCGGGACTAGCGGGAGGCTACGAGCAGTACTTC.

The chain is built from TRBV7-9 and TRBJ2-7; D is undetermined. The V end was cut by 3 bases, the J end by 2 bases, with 8 bases between. Germline assignment: CDR1 SEHNR and CDR2 FQNEAQ (reference sequence). The length of the CDR3 is 13 residues. This chain's CDR3 is CASSLYLTYEQYF. The CDR3 DNA follows: TGTGCCAGCAGCTTGTACCTCACCTACGAGCAGTACTTC.

The gene calls are TRBV7-2 and TRBJ2-3; 7 positions agree with TRBD2. CDR3 length: 16 residues. V trimming: 5 bases; J trimming: 1 base; junction bases outside the gene matches: 9. CDR1 and CDR2 from the germline V gene are SGHTA and FQGNSA. DNA for the CDR3: TGTGCCAGCAGCCTCCCCTCGGGGGGTGGCACAGATACGCAGTATTTT. Translated: CASSLPSGGGTDTQYF.

The genes are TRBV7-9 and TRBJ1-5, with a weak D call TRBD1 (6 bases). The CDR3 extends over 16 amino acids. CDR1 and CDR2 (germline): SEHNR, FQNEAQ (reference sequence). The germline V and J ends were trimmed by 5 bases and 9 bases, with 23 bases remaining between them. The CDR3 DNA follows: TGTGCCAGCAGCCCCCAGTCGACAGGTCCTATTCCGCCCCAGCATTTT. Its protein product is CASSPQSTGPIPPQHF.

This clone was recorded only once. This chain joins TRBV7-9 and TRBJ2-7, with D possibly matching TRBD2 (6 bases). Germline V lookup: CDR1 SEHNR, CDR2 FQNEAQ (reference sequence). This CDR3 is 15 amino acids long. V shed 6 bases and J shed 2 bases, with 17 bases lying between them. CDR3 nucleotide sequence: TGTGCCAGCAGTAAATCCGGGACTCCGACCTACGAGCAGTACTTC. It specifies CASSKSGTPTYEQYF.